These T cell receptor beta chains were read from a single sample in a study of blood T cell repertoires in COVID-19. Clones were sequenced by immunoSEQ multiplex PCR, and TCRdb holds only the in-frame ones, with some missing. The table shows 65,000 to 70,000 clones, with about 86% occurring only once. Sequencing was performed on peripheral blood. The receptors originated from a man between 50 and 59 years old with acute or convalescent COVID-19. CDR3s include the opening cysteine and the closing phenylalanine or tryptophan. D genes are given only for firm matches. Rows may omit the clone size; those that give it use once, few, many or a size class.

V gene	clone size	D gene	J gene	CDR3 DNA	CDR3 protein
TRBV12-3/TRBV12-4	.	.	TRBJ2-1	TGTGCCAGCAGGAGGACAAAGGATGAGCAGTTCTTC	CASRRTKDEQFF
TRBV28	.	TRBD1	TRBJ1-4	TGTGCCAGCAGTCCCCGATTGACAGGGGGAAATGAAAAACTGTTTTTT	CASSPRLTGGNEKLFF
TRBV24-1	.	.	TRBJ1-5	TGTGCCACCAGTGATACAGGGTCCGTTCAGCCCCAGCATTTT	CATSDTGSVQPQHF
TRBV3-1/TRBV3-2	.	TRBD1	TRBJ2-7	TGTGCCAGCAGCCAAGATCTTACAGGGGATTACGAGCAGTACTTC	CASSQDLTGDYEQYF
TRBV7-8	once	.	TRBJ2-6	TGTGCCAGCAGCTTAGATATGGCCTCTGGGGCCAACGTCCTGACTTTC	CASSLDMASGANVLTF
TRBV5-6	.	TRBD2	TRBJ2-3	TGTGCCAGCAGCTTGTACGTAGCGGGGGGGCCGAGTACGCAGTATTTT	CASSLYVAGGPSTQYF
TRBV19	.	.	TRBJ2-2	TGTGCCACAAGACAGGGACTGCGGACCACCGGGGAGCTGTTTTTT	CATRQGLRTTGELFF
TRBV4-2	.	.	TRBJ2-1	TGTGCCAGCAGCCAAACAGCGGGCCAGACCGTTTCCTACAATGAGCAGTTCTTC	CASSQTAGQTVSYNEQFF
TRBV5-1	.	TRBD1	TRBJ1-1	TGCGCCAGCAGCACCGGACAGGGGAAGCTTTCAACTGAAGCTTTCTTT	CASSTGQGKLSTEAFF
TRBV30	.	.	TRBJ2-7	TGTGCCTGGAGTGTAGAGAGGGGGTACGAGCAGTACTTC	CAWSVERGYEQYF
TRBV4-1	.	.	TRBJ1-5	TGCGCCAGCAGCCAAGAAGCGAGCCCCGATCCTTTTAGCAATCAGCCCCAGCATTTT	CASSQEASPDPFSNQPQHF
TRBV11-2	.	.	TRBJ1-1	TGTGCCAGCAGCTTTGGCCCGAACACTGAAGCTTTCTTT	CASSFGPNTEAFF
TRBV18	.	.	TRBJ2-3	TGTGCCAGCTCACCCGGGGTGGCAGATACGCAGTATTTT	CASSPGVADTQYF
TRBV11-2	.	.	TRBJ2-1	TGTGCCAGCAGCTTAGAGCGAAGCTCCTACAATGAGCAGTTCTTC	CASSLERSSYNEQFF
TRBV7-2	.	.	TRBJ2-1	TGTGCCAGCAGCTTTACCTCTTGGAGTAGGCAAATGTATGAGCAGTTCTTC	CASSFTSWSRQMYEQFF
TRBV7-8	.	TRBD2	TRBJ2-1	TGTGCCAGCAGCTCGACGACTAGCGGTTTTCAGTTCTTC	CASSSTTSGFQFF
TRBV11-3	.	.	TRBJ2-3	TGTGCCAGCAGCCGTCACCGCGTAATGACAGGTCGCACAGATACGCAGTATTTT	CASSRHRVMTGRTDTQYF
TRBV10-3	.	TRBD2	TRBJ2-3	TGTGCCATCAGCGACCCGGGACTAGCGGGGACTACAGATACGCAGTATTTT	CAISDPGLAGTTDTQYF
TRBV12-3/TRBV12-4	.	.	TRBJ1-1	TGTGCCAGCAGTTTCCGGACTGAAGCTTTCTTT	CASSFRTEAFF
TRBV5-1	once	.	TRBJ2-1	TGCGCCAGCAGACTTCAACCCACGGGGGGCCCTAGTAATGAGCAGTTCTTC	CASRLQPTGGPSNEQFF
TRBV4-1	few	.	TRBJ2-7	TGCGCCAGCAGCCCGGACATAAACTCCTACGAGCAGTACTTC	CASSPDINSYEQYF
TRBV11-2	.	TRBD2	TRBJ2-3	TGTGCCAGCAGTCGTAGAGGGCGGGGGGGCGAAGATACGCAGTATTTT	CASSRRGRGGEDTQYF
TRBV6-5	.	.	TRBJ1-2	TGTGCCACCTTCCCGACTCTTCAGTTGTTGAAAGGCACCTTC	CATFPTLQLLKGTF
TRBV7-8	.	TRBD1	TRBJ2-5	TGTGCCAGCAGCCGAAGGACAGGCTTCGTGGAAGAGACCCAGTACTTC	CASSRRTGFVEETQYF
TRBV11-2	few	.	TRBJ1-1	TGTGCCAGCAGCTCCAGGGCCCCTGAAGCTTTCTTT	CASSSRAPEAFF
TRBV30	.	TRBD1	TRBJ1-3	TGTGCCTGGAGTGTTTTGGACAGGGCTTTCTCTGGAAACACCATATATTTT	CAWSVLDRAFSGNTIYF
TRBV19	few	.	TRBJ1-6	TGTGCCAGCCGACAGGTGGATAATTCACCCCTCCACTTT	CASRQVDNSPLHF
TRBV28	.	.	TRBJ2-1	TGTGCCAGCAGTGGACTCCGAGGAGGGCAGTTCTTC	CASSGLRGGQFF
TRBV5-1	.	.	TRBJ1-2	TGCGCCAGCAGCCCCCGTCAGGGAGGAGGCTCTGGGGGCTACACCTTC	CASSPRQGGGSGGYTF
TRBV7-8	few	.	TRBJ2-7	TGTGCCAGCAGCTTATCGCCGGTGCGCACCTACGAGCAGTACTTC	CASSLSPVRTYEQYF
TRBV3-1/TRBV3-2	.	.	TRBJ2-5	TGTGCCAGCAGCCCTTCACCAGGGTTGGAGACCCAGTACTTC	CASSPSPGLETQYF
TRBV5-1	.	TRBD2	TRBJ2-3	TGCGCCAGCAGCTGGGCCGGGACTAGCGGTCGCACAGATACGCAGTATTTT	CASSWAGTSGRTDTQYF
TRBV24-1	.	TRBD2	TRBJ2-1	TGTGCCACCAGTGATGAAACTAGCGGGAGTTGGTTAAGCGAGCAGTTCTTC	CATSDETSGSWLSEQFF
TRBV6-5	few	.	TRBJ2-3	TGTGCCAGCAGTTATGTACTAGCCAACACAGATACGCAGTATTTT	CASSYVLANTDTQYF
TRBV11-3	.	TRBD1	TRBJ1-2	TGTGCCAGCAGCTTAAGGACAGGAGGTATTGGATACACCTTC	CASSLRTGGIGYTF
TRBV5-4	.	TRBD1	TRBJ2-1	TGTGCCAGCAGCTTGACAAGACAGGGTTTCATGGTCTACAATGAGCAGTTCTTC	CASSLTRQGFMVYNEQFF
TRBV2	.	TRBD1	TRBJ1-4	TGTGCCAGCAACCAGGGGGTCGTGAGTGAAAAACTGTTTTTT	CASNQGVVSEKLFF
TRBV5-1	.	TRBD1	TRBJ1-1	TGCGCCAGCAGCAGGGGACAGAGCCTGTTGAACACTGAAGCTTTCTTT	CASSRGQSLLNTEAFF
TRBV7-9	.	TRBD1	TRBJ1-1	TGTGCCAGCAGCTCGACCGGGACAGGGCAAAATACTGAAGCTTTCTTT	CASSSTGTGQNTEAFF
TRBV15	few	TRBD1	TRBJ2-3	TGTGCCACCAGCAGACGAGGGGGCCCAGCAGATACGCAGTATTTT	CATSRRGGPADTQYF
TRBV28	.	.	TRBJ2-7	TGTGCCAGTCGACAACAGGGAATGTCCTACGAGCAGTACTTC	CASRQQGMSYEQYF
TRBV28	.	.	TRBJ1-6	TGTGCCAGCATAGATGTTGTGGAGATCACCTATAATTCACCCCTCCACTTT	CASIDVVEITYNSPLHF
TRBV7-3	once	TRBD2	TRBJ2-1	TGTGCCAGCAGCCGTAGCGGGAGGAGCGGGTCCCACAATGAGCAGTTCTTC	CASSRSGRSGSHNEQFF
TRBV27	.	.	TRBJ2-1	TGTGCCAGCAGTTTACGAGGGAACGTCAACAATGAGCAGTTCTTC	CASSLRGNVNNEQFF
TRBV24-1	.	.	TRBJ1-1	TGTGCCACCAGTGACCGGGAGGACACTGAAGCTTTCTTT	CATSDREDTEAFF
TRBV7-8	.	.	TRBJ1-5	TGTGCCAGCAGCTTAGGAAGGAAGGGGTATAGCAATCAGCCCCAGCATTTT	CASSLGRKGYSNQPQHF
TRBV9	.	.	TRBJ1-3	TGTGCCAGCAGCGAGGAGGGCCGAGGAAACACCATATATTTT	CASSEEGRGNTIYF
TRBV7-3	.	.	TRBJ2-1	TGTGCCAGCAGCTTAGAAGGCGGCTCCTACAATGAGCAGTTCTTC	CASSLEGGSYNEQFF